A single sample is the source of the 8 T cell receptor beta chains below, sequenced in a study of early T cells in non-severe SARS-CoV-2 infection. MiXCR, applied by TCRdb to the 5' RACE reads, yields one record per CDR3 protein. Seen here are 50,000 to 65,000 distinct CDR3 sequences, approximately 12% observed once, and the top ten hold around 1.4%. Material: whole blood. The receptors shown here come from an adult who was a healthcare worker with PCR-confirmed SARS-CoV-2 infection or an uninfected control (not recorded which).

J is TRBJ2-5 and V is TRBV18, with a tentative D call TRBD1 (5 bases). There are 13 residues in the CDR3. Trimming removed 2 bases at V and 5 bases at J, with 9 bases between. Germline CDR1 reads KGHSH; CDR2 reads LQKENI. CDR3 sequence (DNA): TGTGCCAGCTCACCATTGGGGCTGGAGACCCAGTACTTC. It codes for CASSPLGLETQYF.

This clonotype was detected ten times or more. CDR3: CASSLGVGAFF. As DNA, the CDR3 is TGTGCCAGCAGCTTAGGAGTAGGAGCTTTCTTT. The V gene is TRBV7-9, the J gene TRBJ1-1, with D hard to call. The CDR3 runs 11 residues. The V end lost 1 base, the J end lost 10 bases, and 7 bases lay between the germline ends. CDR1 is SEHNR and CDR2 is FQNEAQ in the germline V gene (reference sequence).

The CDR3 DNA sequence: TGTGCCAGCAGTGAAGCCCGGAACCAAGAGACCCAGTACTTC. Its protein product is CASSEARNQETQYF. J is TRBJ2-5 and V is TRBV2, with D hard to call. The CDR3 sequence is 14 residues long. The germline V gene encodes CDR1 SNHLY and CDR2 FYNNEI. V gave up 0 bases and J gave up 0 bases, with 5 bases separating them.

This clonotype was seen a handful of times. V is TRBV10-3 and J is TRBJ2-5, with 8 bases fitting TRBD2. From germline, CDR1 is ENHRY and CDR2 SYGVKD. There are 14 residues in the CDR3. Unmatched junction bases numbered 7, after V lost 6 bases and J lost 4 bases. The CDR3 protein is CAIRIGGAGETQYF. For the CDR3, the DNA is TGTGCCATCAGGATCGGGGGGGCAGGAGAGACCCAGTACTTC.

This clonotype was seen a few times. The chain employs TRBV6-2 or TRBV6-3 and TRBJ1-5; perhaps TRBD1 as D (6 bases). V shed 2 bases and J shed 2 bases, with 16 bases lying between them. This CDR3 has 17 residues. Looked up from germline, CDR1 is MNHEY and CDR2 is SVGEGT. The CDR3 spells CASSYLQGANGNQPQHF. The CDR3 bases are TGTGCCAGCAGTTACCTACAGGGAGCGAACGGCAATCAGCCCCAGCATTTT.

The V call is TRBV5-4, the J call TRBJ2-3; tentatively, D is TRBD1 or TRBD2 (6 bases each). The CDR3 has 15 amino acids. Deletions cut 5 bases from V and 6 bases from J, with 19 bases between. Germline V lookup: CDR1 SGHNT, CDR2 YYREEE (reference sequence). The CDR3 DNA sequence: TGTGCCAGCAGAAAAGAGGTGGGGGGCGCCGATACGCAGTATTTT. Translation: CASRKEVGGADTQYF.

This clonotype was detected many times. At one boundary the junction diverges from the germline segment, which might be a read error. The V gene is TRBV7-7, the J gene TRBJ2-3; D remains ambiguous. This CDR3 is 14 amino acids long. The germline V gene has CDR1 SSHAT and CDR2 FNYEAQ (reference sequence). The chain's CDR3 is CASSPSRVENTQYF. The CDR3 nucleotides read TGTGCTAGCAGCCCCTCCCGGGTAGAGAATACGCAGTATTTT.

The rearrangement links TRBV19 to TRBJ2-4, with D unresolved. Trimming cost V 11 bases and J 0 bases, with 11 bases left between them. From germline, CDR1 is LNHDA and CDR2 SQIVND (reference sequence). The CDR3 contains 13 residues. This CDR3 reads CASALPAKNIQYF. The CDR3 DNA reads TGTGCCTCCGCCCTACCAGCCAAAAACATTCAGTACTTC.